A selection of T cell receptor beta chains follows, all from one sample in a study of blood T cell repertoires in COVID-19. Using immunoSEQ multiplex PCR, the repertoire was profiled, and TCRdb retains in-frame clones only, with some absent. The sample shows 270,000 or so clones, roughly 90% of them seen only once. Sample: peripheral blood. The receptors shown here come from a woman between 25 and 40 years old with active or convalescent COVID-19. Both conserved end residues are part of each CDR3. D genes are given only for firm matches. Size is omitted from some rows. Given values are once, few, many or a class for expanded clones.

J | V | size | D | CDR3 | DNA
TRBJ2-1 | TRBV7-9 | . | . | CASSFGAGAGGYNEQFF | .
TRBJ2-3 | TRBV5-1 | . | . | CASSTITGSTDTQYF | TGCGCCAGCAGCACCATAACAGGGAGCACAGATACGCAGTATTTT
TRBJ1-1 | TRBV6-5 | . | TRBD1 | CASTLDRGMHAFF | TGTGCCAGCACCCTAGACAGGGGGATGCATGCTTTCTTT
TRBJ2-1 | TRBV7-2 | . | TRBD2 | CASSLASGGARYNEQFF | TGTGCCAGCAGCTTAGCTAGCGGGGGGGCTCGATACAATGAGCAGTTCTTC
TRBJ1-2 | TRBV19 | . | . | CASRTSGTNYGYTF | TGTGCCAGTAGAACCTCCGGGACAAACTATGGCTACACCTTC
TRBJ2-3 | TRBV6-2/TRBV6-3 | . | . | CASSFPRAESFSTDTQYF | TGTGCCAGCAGTTTCCCGCGGGCCGAGTCTTTTAGCACAGATACGCAGTATTTT
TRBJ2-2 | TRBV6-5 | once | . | CASSQGTGELFF | TGTGCCAGTTCCCAGGGAACCGGGGAGCTGTTTTTT
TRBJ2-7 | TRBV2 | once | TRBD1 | CASTTKDRSSYEQYF | TGTGCCAGCACCACTAAGGACAGGTCGAGCTACGAGCAGTACTTC
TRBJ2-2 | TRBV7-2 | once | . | CASSHSSRTTGELFF | TGTGCCAGCAGCCACAGTTCTCGCACCACCGGGGAGCTGTTTTTT
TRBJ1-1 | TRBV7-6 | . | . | CASSPRAGNAEAFF | TGTGCCAGCAGCCCCCGGGCCGGGAACGCTGAAGCTTTCTTT
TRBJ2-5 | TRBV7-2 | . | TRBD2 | CAGQLRAAGEETQYF | TGTGCCGGCCAGCTCCGAGCAGCGGGGGAAGAGACCCAGTACTTC
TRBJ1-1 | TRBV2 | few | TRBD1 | CASSETGALNTEAFF | TGTGCCAGCAGTGAAACAGGGGCCCTTAACACTGAAGCTTTCTTT
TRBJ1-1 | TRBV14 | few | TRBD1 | CASSQVPLTGTNTEAFF | TGTGCCAGCAGCCAAGTGCCCCTGACAGGGACGAACACTGAAGCTTTCTTT
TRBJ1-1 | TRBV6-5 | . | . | CASSYSGRNTEAFF | TGTGCCAGCAGTTACTCGGGCAGGAACACTGAAGCTTTCTTT
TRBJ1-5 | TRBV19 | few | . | CASSIGRGNQPQHF | TGTGCCAGTAGTATAGGAAGGGGTAATCAGCCCCAGCATTTT